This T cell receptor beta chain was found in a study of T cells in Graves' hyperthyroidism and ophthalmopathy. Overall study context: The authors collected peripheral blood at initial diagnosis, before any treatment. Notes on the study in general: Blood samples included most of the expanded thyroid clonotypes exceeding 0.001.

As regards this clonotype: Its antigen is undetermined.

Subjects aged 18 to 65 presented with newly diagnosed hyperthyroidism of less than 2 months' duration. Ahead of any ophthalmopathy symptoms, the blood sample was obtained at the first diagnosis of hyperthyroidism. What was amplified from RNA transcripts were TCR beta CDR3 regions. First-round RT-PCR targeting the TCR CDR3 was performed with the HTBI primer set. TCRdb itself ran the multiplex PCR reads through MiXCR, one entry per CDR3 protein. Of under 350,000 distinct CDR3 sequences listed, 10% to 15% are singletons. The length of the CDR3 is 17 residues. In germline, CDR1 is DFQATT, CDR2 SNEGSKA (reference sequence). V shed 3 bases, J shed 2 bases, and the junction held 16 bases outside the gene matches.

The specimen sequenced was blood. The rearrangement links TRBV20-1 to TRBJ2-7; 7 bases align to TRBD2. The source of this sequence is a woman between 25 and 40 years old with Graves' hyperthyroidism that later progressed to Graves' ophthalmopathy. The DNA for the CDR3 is TGCAGTGCTAGGGGTGGACTAGTGGGAGGGGCAACCTACGAGCAGTACTTC. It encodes CSARGGLVGGATYEQYF.